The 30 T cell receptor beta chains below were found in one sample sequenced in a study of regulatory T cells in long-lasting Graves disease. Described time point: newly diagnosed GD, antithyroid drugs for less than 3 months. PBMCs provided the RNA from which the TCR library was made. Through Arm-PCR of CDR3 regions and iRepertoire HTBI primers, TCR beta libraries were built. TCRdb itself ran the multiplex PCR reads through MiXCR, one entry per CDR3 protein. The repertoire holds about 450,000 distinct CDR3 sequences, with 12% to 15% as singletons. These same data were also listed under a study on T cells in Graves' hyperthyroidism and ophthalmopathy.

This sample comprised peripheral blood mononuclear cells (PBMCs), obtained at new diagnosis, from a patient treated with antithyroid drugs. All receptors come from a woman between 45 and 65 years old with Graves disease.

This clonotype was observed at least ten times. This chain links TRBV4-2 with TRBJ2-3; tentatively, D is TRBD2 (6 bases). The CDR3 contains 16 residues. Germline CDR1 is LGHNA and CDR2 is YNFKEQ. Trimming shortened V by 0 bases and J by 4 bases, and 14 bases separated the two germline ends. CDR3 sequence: CASSQDRGSGADTQYF. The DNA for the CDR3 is TGTGCCAGCAGCCAAGATAGAGGTAGCGGAGCAGATACGCAGTATTTT.

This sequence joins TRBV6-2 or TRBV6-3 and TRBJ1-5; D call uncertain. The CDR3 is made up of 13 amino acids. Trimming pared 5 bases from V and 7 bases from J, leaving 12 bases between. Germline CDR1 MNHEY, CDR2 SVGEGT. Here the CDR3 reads CASSDNRAQPQHF. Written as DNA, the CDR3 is TGTGCCAGCAGTGACAATAGGGCCCAGCCCCAGCATTTT.

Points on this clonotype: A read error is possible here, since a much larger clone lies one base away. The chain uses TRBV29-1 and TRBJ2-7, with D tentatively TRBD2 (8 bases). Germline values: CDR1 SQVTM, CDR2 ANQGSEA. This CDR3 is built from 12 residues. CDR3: CGVGTAGDEQYF. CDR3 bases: TGCGGCGTTGGGACAGCGGGGGACGAGCAGTACTTC.

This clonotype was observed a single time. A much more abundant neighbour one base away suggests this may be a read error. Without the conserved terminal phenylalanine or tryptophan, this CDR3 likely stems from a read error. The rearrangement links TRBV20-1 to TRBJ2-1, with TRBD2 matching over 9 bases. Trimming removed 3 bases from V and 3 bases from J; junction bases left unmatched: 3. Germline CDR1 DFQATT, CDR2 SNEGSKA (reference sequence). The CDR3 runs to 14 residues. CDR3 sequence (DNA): TGCAGTGCTAGCAGGACTAGCGACTACAATGAGCAGTTCTGC. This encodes CSASRTSDYNEQFC.

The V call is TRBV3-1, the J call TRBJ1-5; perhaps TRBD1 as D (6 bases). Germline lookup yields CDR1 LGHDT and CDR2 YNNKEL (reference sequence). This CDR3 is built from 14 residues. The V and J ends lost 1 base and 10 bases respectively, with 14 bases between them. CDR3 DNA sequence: TGTGCCAGCAGCCAAGGGGGGGGCCTTGGACCCCAGCATTTT. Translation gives CASSQGGGLGPQHF.

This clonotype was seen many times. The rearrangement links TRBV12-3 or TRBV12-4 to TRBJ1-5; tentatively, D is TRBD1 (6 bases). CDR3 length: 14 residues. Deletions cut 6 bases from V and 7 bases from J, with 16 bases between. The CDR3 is CASRPTGLGQPQHF. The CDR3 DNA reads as TGTGCCAGCAGACCCACAGGGTTGGGACAGCCCCAGCATTTT.

The CDR3 DNA sequence: TGTGCCAGTAGTATAGGGCAGGAAACCTACGAGCAGTACTTC. Translating it yields CASSIGQETYEQYF. The chain carries TRBV19 and TRBJ2-7; D is ambiguous. Trimming removed 1 base from V and 2 bases from J, with 9 bases in between. Germline V gene sequence: CDR1 LNHDA, CDR2 SQIVND (reference sequence). The CDR3 sequence is 14 residues long.

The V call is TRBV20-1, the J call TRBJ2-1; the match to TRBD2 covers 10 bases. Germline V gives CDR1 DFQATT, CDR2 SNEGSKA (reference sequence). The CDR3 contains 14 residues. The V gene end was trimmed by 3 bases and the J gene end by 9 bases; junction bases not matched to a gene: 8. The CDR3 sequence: CSAREASGSLEQFF. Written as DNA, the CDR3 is TGCAGTGCTAGGGAGGCTAGCGGGAGCCTTGAGCAGTTCTTC.

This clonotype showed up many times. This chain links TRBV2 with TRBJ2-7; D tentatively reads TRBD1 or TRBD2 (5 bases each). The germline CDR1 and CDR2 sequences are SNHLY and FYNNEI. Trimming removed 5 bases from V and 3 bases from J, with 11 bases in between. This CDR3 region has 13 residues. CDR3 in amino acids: CASSSGTFYEQYF. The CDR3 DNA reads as TGTGCCAGCAGTTCCGGGACCTTCTACGAGCAGTACTTC.

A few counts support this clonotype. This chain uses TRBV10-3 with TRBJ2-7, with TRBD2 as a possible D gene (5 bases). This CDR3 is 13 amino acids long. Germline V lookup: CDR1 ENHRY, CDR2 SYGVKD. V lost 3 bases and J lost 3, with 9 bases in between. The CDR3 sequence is CAISDLRDYEQYF. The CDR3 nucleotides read TGTGCCATCAGTGACCTCCGGGACTACGAGCAGTACTTC.

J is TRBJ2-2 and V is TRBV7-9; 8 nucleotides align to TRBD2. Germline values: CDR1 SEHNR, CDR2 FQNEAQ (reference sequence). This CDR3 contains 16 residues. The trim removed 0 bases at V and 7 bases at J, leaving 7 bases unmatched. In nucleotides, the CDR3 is TGTGCCAGCAGCTTAGCGCGTGGGCGGGAGGACGGGGAGCTGTTTTTT. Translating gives CASSLARGREDGELFF.

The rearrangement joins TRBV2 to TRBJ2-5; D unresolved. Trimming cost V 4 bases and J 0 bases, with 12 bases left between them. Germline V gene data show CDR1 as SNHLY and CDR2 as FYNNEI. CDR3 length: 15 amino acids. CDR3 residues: CASSVPLLHQETQYF. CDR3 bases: TGTGCCAGCAGTGTGCCTCTCTTGCACCAAGAGACCCAGTACTTC.

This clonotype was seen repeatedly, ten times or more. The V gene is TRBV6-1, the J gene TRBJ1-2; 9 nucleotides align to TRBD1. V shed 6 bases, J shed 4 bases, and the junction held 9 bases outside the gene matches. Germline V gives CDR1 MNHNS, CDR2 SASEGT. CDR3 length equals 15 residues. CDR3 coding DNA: TGTGCCAGCAGCCCGACAGGGGGGTCGAGCTATGGCTACACCTTC. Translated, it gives CASSPTGGSSYGYTF.

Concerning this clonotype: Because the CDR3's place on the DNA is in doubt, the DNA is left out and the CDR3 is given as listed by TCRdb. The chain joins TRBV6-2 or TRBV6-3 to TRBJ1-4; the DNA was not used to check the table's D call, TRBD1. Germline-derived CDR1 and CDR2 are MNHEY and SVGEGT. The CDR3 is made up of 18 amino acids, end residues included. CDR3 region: CASSSGQGVGQGAEKPFF.

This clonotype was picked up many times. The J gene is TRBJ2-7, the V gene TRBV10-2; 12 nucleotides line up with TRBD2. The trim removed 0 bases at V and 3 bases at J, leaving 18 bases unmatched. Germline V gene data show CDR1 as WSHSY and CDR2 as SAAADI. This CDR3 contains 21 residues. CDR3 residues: CASSESLVPTSGSLAHYEQYF. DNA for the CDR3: TGCGCCAGCAGTGAGTCGTTGGTACCGACTAGCGGGAGTTTAGCCCACTACGAGCAGTACTTC.

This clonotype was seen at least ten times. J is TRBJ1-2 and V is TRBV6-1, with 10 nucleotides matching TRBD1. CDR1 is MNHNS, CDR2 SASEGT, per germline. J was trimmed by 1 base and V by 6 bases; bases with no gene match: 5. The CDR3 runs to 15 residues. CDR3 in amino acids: CASRTGTGDNYGYTF. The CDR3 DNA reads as TGTGCCAGCAGAACCGGGACAGGGGATAACTATGGCTACACCTTC.

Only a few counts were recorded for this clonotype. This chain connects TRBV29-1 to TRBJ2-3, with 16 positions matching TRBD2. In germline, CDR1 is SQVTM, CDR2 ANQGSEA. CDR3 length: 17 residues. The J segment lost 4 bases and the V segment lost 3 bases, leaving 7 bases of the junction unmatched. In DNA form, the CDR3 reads TGCAGCGTTGAGGGGACTAGCGGGAGGGCCGTGGCAGATACGCAGTATTTT. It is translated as CSVEGTSGRAVADTQYF.

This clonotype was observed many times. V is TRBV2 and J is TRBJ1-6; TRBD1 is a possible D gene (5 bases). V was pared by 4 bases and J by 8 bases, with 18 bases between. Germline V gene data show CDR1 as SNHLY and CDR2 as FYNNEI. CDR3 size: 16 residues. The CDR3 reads CASSAGRSGFHSPLHF. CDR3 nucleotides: TGTGCCAGCAGTGCGGGAAGATCAGGGTTTCATTCACCCCTCCACTTT.

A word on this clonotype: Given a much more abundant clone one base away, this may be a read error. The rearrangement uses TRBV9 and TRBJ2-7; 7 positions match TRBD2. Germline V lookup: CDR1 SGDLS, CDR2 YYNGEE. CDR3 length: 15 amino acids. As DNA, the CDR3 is TGTGCCAGCAGCGTAGCTCCTAGCGGCTCCTACGGGCAGTACTTC. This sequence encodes CASSVAPSGSYGQYF.

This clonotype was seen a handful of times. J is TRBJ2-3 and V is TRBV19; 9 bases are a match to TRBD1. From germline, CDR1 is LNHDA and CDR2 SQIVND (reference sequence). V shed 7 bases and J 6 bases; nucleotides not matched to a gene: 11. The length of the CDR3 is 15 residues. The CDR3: CASNTPGTGTDTQYF. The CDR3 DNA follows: TGTGCCAGTAATACGCCCGGGACAGGGACCGATACGCAGTATTTT.

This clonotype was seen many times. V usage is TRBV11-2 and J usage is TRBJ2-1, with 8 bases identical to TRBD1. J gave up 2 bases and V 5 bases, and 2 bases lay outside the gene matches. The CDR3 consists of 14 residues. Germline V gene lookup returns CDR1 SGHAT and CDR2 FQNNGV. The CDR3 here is CASSEQGAYNEQFF. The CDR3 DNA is TGTGCCAGCAGCGAACAGGGGGCCTACAATGAGCAGTTCTTC. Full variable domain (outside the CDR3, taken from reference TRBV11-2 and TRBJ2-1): EAGVAQSPRYKIIEKRQSVAFWCNPISGHATLYWYQQILGQGPKLLIQFQNNGVVDDSQLPKDRFSAERLKGVDSTLKIQPAKLEDSAVYLCASSEQGAYNEQFFGPGTRLTVL.

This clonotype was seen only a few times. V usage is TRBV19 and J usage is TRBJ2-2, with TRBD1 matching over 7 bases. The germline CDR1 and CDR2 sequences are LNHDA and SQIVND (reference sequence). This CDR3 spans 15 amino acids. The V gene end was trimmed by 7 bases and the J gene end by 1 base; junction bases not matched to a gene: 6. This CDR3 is CASIRQGQNTGELFF. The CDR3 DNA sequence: TGTGCCAGTATCCGACAGGGACAGAACACCGGGGAGCTGTTTTTT.

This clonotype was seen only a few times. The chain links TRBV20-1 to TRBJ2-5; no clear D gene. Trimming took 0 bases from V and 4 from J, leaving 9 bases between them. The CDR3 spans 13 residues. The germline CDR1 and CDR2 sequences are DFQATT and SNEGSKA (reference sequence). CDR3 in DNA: TGCAGTGCTAGAGAGGGATTCTTAGAGACCCAGTACTTC. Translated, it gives CSAREGFLETQYF.

CDR3 residues: CASNRQGPQWGEQFF. Here the CDR3 DNA reads TGCGCCAGCAACCGACAGGGCCCCCAGTGGGGTGAGCAGTTCTTC. The chain carries TRBV10-2 and TRBJ2-1; TRBD1 aligns across 7 bases. V lost 7 bases, J lost 9 bases, and 15 bases stayed unmatched. Germline CDR1 is WSHSY and CDR2 is SAAADI. The CDR3 contains 15 residues.

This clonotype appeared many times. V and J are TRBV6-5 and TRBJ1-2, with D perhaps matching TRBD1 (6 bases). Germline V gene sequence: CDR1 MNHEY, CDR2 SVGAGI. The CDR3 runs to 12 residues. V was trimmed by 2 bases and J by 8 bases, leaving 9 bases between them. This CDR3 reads CASSYGGLGYTF. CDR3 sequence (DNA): TGTGCCAGCAGTTACGGGGGGCTGGGCTACACCTTC.

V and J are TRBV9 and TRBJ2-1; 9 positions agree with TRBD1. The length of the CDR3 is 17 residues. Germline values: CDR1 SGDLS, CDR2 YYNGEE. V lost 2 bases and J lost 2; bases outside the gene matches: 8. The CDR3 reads CASSVGGGQGPYNEQFF. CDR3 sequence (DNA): TGTGCCAGCAGCGTTGGGGGGGGACAGGGCCCCTACAATGAGCAGTTCTTC.

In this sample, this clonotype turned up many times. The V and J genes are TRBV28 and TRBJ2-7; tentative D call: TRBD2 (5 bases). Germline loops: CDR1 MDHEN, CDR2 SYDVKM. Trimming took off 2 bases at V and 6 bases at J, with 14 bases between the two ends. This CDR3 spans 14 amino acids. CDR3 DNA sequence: TGTGCCAGCAGTTTAGGAGGAGGTCTGCGCGAGCAGTACTTC. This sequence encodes CASSLGGGLREQYF.

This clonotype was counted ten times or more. The CDR3 DNA reads as TGTGCCAGCAGTTTAGGACAGGATTACAATGAGCAGTTCTTC. Translation: CASSLGQDYNEQFF. The V and J genes are TRBV12-3 or TRBV12-4 and TRBJ2-1; D is possibly TRBD1 (6 bases). Trimming removed 1 base at V and 4 bases at J, with 8 bases between. The CDR3 spans 14 residues.

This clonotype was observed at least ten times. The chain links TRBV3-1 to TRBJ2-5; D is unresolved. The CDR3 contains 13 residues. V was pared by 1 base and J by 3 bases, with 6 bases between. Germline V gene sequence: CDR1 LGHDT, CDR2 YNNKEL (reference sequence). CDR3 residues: CASSQVSEETQYF. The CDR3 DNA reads TGTGCCAGCAGCCAAGTTAGTGAAGAGACCCAGTACTTC.

As DNA, the CDR3 is TGTGCCAGCAGTTACTCGAGGCATGGCGGGAGGGTCTACAATGAGCAGTTCTTC. Its protein product is CASSYSRHGGRVYNEQFF. The chain joins TRBV6-5 to TRBJ2-1; 9 bases are a match to TRBD2. This CDR3 has 18 amino acids. J lost 3 bases, V lost 0 bases, and 9 bases had no gene match. Germline assignment: CDR1 MNHEY and CDR2 SVGAGI.